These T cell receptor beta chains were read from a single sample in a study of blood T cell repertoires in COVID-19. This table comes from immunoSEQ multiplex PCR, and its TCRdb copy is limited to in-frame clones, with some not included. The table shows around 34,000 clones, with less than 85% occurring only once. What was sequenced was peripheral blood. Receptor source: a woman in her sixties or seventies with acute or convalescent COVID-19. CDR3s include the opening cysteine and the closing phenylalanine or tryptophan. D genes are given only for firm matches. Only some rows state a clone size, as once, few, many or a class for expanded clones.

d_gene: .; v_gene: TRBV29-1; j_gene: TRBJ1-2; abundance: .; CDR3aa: CSVENRVGYGYTF; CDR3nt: TGCAGCGTTGAAAACAGGGTGGGCTATGGCTACACCTTC
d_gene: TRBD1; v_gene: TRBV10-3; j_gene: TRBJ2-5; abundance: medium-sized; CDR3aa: CAISGRTGGGETQYF; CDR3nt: TGTGCCATCAGTGGCCGGACAGGGGGAGGAGAGACCCAGTACTTC
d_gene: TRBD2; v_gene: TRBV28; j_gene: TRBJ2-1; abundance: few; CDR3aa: CASSWGTSGDEQFF; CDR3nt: TGTGCCAGCAGTTGGGGGACTAGCGGGGATGAGCAGTTCTTC
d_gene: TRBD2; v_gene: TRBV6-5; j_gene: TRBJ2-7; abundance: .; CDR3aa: CASSYGTSGEYEQYF; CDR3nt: TGTGCCAGCAGTTACGGAACTAGCGGGGAGTACGAGCAGTACTTC
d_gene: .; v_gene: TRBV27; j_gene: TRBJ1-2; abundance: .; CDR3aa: CASTSRGGGHYGYTF; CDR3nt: TGTGCCAGCACCTCCCGGGGAGGGGGGCATTATGGCTACACCTTC
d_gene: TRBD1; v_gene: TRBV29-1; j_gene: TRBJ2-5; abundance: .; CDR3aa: CSVEGQGTFGASQETQYF; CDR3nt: TGCAGCGTTGAGGGACAGGGGACCTTTGGGGCATCTCAAGAGACCCAGTACTTC
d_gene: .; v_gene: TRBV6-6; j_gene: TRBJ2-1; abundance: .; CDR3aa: CASSRRGSYNEQFF; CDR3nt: TGTGCCAGCAGTCGCCGGGGCTCCTACAATGAGCAGTTCTTC
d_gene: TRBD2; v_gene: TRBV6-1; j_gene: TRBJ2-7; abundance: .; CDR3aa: CASSGLLAGVPNNYYEQYF; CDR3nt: TGTGCCAGCAGTGGCCTATTAGCGGGAGTTCCAAATAACTACTACGAGCAGTACTTC
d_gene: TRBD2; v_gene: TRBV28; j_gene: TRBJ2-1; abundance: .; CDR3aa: CASSFRLAGDRNEQFF; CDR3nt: TGTGCCAGCAGTTTCCGACTAGCGGGAGATCGGAATGAGCAGTTCTTC
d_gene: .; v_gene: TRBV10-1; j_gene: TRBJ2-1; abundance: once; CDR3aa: CASSDRNLAEQFF; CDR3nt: TGCGCCAGCAGTGACAGAAATCTAGCAGAGCAGTTCTTC
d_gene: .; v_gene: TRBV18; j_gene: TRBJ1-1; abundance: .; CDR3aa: CASSTPGGIEAFF; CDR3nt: TGTGCCAGCTCGACCCCCGGAGGGATTGAAGCTTTCTTT
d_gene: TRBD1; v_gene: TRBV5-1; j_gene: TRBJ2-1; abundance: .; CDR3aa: CASSPSRQGAWNEQFF; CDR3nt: TGCGCCAGCAGCCCAAGCCGACAGGGGGCTTGGAATGAGCAGTTCTTC
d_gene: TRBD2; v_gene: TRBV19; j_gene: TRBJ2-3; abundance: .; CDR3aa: CASSSRGSGGSWDTQYF; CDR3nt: TGTGCCAGTAGTAGTAGGGGTAGCGGGGGATCTTGGGATACGCAGTATTTT
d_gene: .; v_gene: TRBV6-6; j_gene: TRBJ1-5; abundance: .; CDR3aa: CASTSTGTPSNQPQHF; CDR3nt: TGTGCCAGCACCTCCACCGGGACACCTAGCAATCAGCCCCAGCATTTT
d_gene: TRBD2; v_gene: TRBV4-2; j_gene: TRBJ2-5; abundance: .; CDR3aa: CASSQDLTSGGAKQETQYF; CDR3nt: TGTGCCAGCAGCCAAGATCTGACTAGCGGGGGGGCTAAACAAGAGACCCAGTACTTC
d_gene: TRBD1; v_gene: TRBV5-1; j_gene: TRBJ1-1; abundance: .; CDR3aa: CASSLTGVGFLMNTEAFF; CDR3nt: TGCGCCAGCAGCTTGACAGGGGTCGGGTTCCTAATGAACACTGAAGCTTTCTTT